The present entry profiles one T cell receptor beta chain with its context. Its specific antigen is unknown. One base away there is no much larger clone; base qualities are not given. To estimate absolute template abundance from read counts, synthetic TCR analog templates were spiked into each PCR. The immunoSEQ assay was used to amplify TCRbeta CDR3 regions from genomic DNA with bias-controlled V and J gene primers. Sequencing of rearranged TCRbeta segments was done at approximately 20X coverage. For the original study's pipeline: Sequencing errors were corrected by clustering and CDR3s were annotated against IMGT to assign V, D and J genes. Only productive TCRbeta rearrangements were used in downstream analyses, excluding out-of-frame or stop-codon sequences. To compute clonality, Shannon entropy was normalized by the log of the number of unique productive sequences and then subtracted from one. Fisher's exact test with Benjamini-Hochberg correction, at a threshold of adjusted p below 0.01, was used to find clones that differed between time points or between blood and tumor. What TCRdb holds here is the immuneACCESS table cut down to in-frame rearrangements. Part of the clones is not present; checked against another copy, under half of the missing clones reflect an unresolved V gene, and the others are unexplained. For V, J and clone size, that table is used; D and trimming come from the DNA. The sample includes more than 30,000 clones, with roughly nine tenths observed a single time. Together, the top ten hold 8% of the sample.

This sample's time point label indicates: peripheral blood 6 weeks after treatment start. A total of around 30 patients with locally advanced or metastatic urothelial carcinoma, treated at Memorial Sloan Kettering on a trial protocol, made up the cohort. Peripheral blood mononuclear cells were collected pretreatment and during treatment, with between 1 and 8 total time points obtained per patient. The Qiagen DNeasy Blood extraction kit was used to purify genomic DNA from total PBMCs and from tumor samples. PBMCs were collected pretreatment and during treatment, and were isolated and stored as previously described. The sample originates from a study of PD-L1 blockade in urothelial cancer listed by TCRdb under 2017. Broadly, across the study: Every patient began therapy in the mid-2010s and was given atezolizumab 1,200 mg intravenously every 3 weeks. A median of about 150,000 T cells and 65,000 to 90,000 unique TCRs was obtained from blood samples, and a median clonality of approximately 0.086 was observed. Patients had an ECOG performance status of 0 or 1 and had received between 0 and 3 prior chemotherapy regimens. The study, an exploratory multi-omic analysis, examined somatic, immune and clinical correlates of response to PD-L1 blockade with atezolizumab in urothelial cancer. Durable clinical benefit was defined as progression-free survival longer than 6 months, and TCR features were also tested against progression-free and overall survival. About 90% of the 29 patients were identified as males with urothelial cancer of bladder origin, and a prior smoking history was reported by 18 of 29 patients. Durable clinical benefit was achieved by nine patients but not by the remaining 20. In the same patients, pretreatment tumors underwent whole exome sequencing and RNA sequencing in addition to TCR sequencing. Pretreatment tumor samples, along with matched peripheral blood serially collected before and after atezolizumab treatment, were subjected to TCR sequencing. Blood samples were analyzed at 3 weeks after treatment start (second dose) and at 6 weeks after treatment start. Under 30 patients had pretreatment blood TCR-seq, roughly 24 had at least one posttreatment blood collection, and roughly 24 had tumor TCR-seq.

From the germline V gene (reference sequence), CDR1 is GTSNPN and CDR2 is SVGIG. The trim is 4 bases for V and 0 bases for J, with a gap of 7 bases between the germline ends. The CDR3 runs 13 amino acids, cysteine and phenylalanine included. The entry retains the CDR3 DNA only, 39 bases that are in frame from base 1. Study-wide conclusions, independent of this receptor: Greater expansion of tumor-associated TCR clones in peripheral blood 3 weeks after the start of treatment was observed in patients with durable benefit (n ≈ 20, p = 0.022). Small sample size (n ≈ 29) and many exploratory analyses mean the results are intended to be hypothesis-generating. Improved progression-free and overall survival was associated with having pretreatment peripheral blood TCR clonality below the median.

This TCR was recovered from a man at least 80 years old with urothelial cancer. The specimen comprised PBMCs, sampled around atezolizumab (anti-PD-L1) treatment. The rearrangement combines TRBV30 with TRBJ1-5; the D gene is not confidently resolved. The sequence in DNA is TGTGCCTGGACCGCAGATAGCAATCAGCCCCAGCATTTT. Its translation reads: CAWTADSNQPQHF.